The present T cell receptor (beta chain) was sequenced within a study of T cell responses to AZD1222 COVID-19 vaccine. Findings of the study overall: At 160-218 and 743-854, vaccine-associated CD4 TCRs were dominant, and they spanned spike. There were mostly white British donors and more females than males, and clonal diversity was possibly underestimated. An increase in Spike-specific TCR breadth and depth was observed after two AZD1222 doses.

Method: immunoSEQ multiplex PCR; TCRdb's copy keeps in-frame clones and lacks some. The repertoire has 130,000 to 150,000 clones, just over 90% of them found once; the top ten carry more than 3%. Turning to this clone: The antigen is not known.

The sample consisted of peripheral blood, taken on day 0 of AZD1222 vaccination. The TCR originated in an adult in good health.

The CDR3 spells CASSNRGSTEAFF. In nucleotides, the CDR3 is TGTGCCAGCAGCAACAGGGGCAGCACTGAAGCTTTCTTT. The chain links TRBV6-5 to TRBJ1-1; TRBD1 matches 7 bases. The CDR3 has 13 amino acids. CDR1 and CDR2 from the germline V gene are MNHEY and SVGAGI. With 6 bases clipped from V and 4 bases from J, the junction kept 5 bases outside the gene matches.